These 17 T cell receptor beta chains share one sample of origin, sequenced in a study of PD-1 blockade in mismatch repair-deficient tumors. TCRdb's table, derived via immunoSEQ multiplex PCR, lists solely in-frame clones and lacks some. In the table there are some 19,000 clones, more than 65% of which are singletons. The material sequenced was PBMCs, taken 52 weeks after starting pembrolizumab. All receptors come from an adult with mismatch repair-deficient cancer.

The CDR3 protein is CASSVDGSSGNTIYF. CDR3 DNA sequence: TGTGCCAGCAGCGTCGACGGGAGCTCTGGAAACACCATATATTTT. The rearrangement links TRBV7-2 to TRBJ1-3; D is unclear. Germline V gives CDR1 SGHTA, CDR2 FQGNSA. This CDR3 contains 15 residues. V shed 5 bases and J shed 0 bases, with 11 bases lying between them.

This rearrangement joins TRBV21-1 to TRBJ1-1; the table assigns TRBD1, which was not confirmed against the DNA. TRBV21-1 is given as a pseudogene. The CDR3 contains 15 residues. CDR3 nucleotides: TGTGCCAGCAGCAAACTCCCCAGGGGATACACTGAAGCTTTCTTT. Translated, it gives CASSKLPRGYTEAFF.

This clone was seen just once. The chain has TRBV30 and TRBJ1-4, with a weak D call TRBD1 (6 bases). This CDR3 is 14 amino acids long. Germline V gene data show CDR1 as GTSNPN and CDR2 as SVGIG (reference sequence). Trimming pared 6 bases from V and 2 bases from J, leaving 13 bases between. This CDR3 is CACAPGHTNEKLFF. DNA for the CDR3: TGTGCCTGCGCTCCGGGACATACTAATGAAAAACTGTTTTTT. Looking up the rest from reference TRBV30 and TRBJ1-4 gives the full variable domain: SQTIHQWPATLVQPVGSPLSLECTVEGTSNPNLYWYRQAAGRGLQLLFYSVGIGQISSEVPQNLSASRPQDRQFILSSKKLLLSDSGFYLCACAPGHTNEKLFFGSGTQLSVL.

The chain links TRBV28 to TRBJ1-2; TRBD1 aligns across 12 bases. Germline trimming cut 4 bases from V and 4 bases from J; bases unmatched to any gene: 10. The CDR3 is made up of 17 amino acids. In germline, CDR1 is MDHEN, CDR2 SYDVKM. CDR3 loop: CASSSWDRGRLSYGYTF. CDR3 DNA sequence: TGTGCCAGCAGTTCCTGGGACAGGGGGCGCTTGAGCTATGGCTACACCTTC.

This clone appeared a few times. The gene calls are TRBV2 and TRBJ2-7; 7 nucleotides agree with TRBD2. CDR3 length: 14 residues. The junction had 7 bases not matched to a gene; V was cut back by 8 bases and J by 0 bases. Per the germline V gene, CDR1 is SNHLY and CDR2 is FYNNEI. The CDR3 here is CASFGASGSYEQYF. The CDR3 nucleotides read TGTGCCAGCTTCGGGGCTAGCGGCTCCTACGAGCAGTACTTC.

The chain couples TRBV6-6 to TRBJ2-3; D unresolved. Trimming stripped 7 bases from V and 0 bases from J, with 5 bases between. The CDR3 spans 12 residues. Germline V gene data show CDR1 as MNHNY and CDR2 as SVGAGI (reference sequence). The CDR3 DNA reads TGTGCCAGCACTAGAAGCACAGATACGCAGTATTTT. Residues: CASTRSTDTQYF.

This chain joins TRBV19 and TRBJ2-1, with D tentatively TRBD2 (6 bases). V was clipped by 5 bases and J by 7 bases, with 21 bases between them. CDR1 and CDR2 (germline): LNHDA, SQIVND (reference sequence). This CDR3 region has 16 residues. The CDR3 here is CASSFAAGGSKNEQFF. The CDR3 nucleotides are TGTGCCAGTAGTTTCGCAGCGGGTGGATCAAAAAATGAGCAGTTCTTC.

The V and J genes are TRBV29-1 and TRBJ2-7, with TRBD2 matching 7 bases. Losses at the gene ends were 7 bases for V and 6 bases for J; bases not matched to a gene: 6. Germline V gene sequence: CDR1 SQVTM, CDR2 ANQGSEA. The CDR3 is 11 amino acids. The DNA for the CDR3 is TGCAGCGCCAGTAGCGGGCGCGAGCAGTACTTC. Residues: CSASSGREQYF.

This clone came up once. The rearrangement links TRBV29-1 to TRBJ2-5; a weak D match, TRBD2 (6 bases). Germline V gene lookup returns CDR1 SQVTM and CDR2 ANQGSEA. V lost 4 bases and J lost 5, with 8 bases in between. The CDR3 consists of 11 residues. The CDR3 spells CSVGGEETQYF. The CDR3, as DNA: TGCAGCGTTGGGGGGGAGGAGACCCAGTACTTC.

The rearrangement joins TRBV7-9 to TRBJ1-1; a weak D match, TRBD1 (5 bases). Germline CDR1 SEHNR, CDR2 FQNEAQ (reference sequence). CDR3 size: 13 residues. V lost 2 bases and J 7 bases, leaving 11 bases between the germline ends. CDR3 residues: CASSLFLTVEAFF. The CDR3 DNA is TGTGCCAGCAGCTTATTTTTGACAGTTGAAGCTTTCTTT.

CDR3 bases: TGTGCCAGCAGGGGGGCTAGCGGGGGTCAGTTCTTC. It translates to CASRGASGGQFF. The chain has TRBV28 and TRBJ2-1; 10 bases match TRBD2. Per the germline V gene, CDR1 is MDHEN and CDR2 is SYDVKM. The V segment lost 6 bases and the J segment 13 bases; nucleotides outside the gene matches: 6. The CDR3 consists of 12 residues.

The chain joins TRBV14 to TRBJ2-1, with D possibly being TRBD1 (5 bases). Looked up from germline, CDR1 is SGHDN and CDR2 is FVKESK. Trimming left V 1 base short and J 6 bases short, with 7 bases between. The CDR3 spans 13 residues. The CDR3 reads CASSQAGFNEQFF. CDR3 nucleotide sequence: TGTGCCAGCAGCCAAGCAGGGTTCAATGAGCAGTTCTTC.

The CDR3 loop reads CASSFVQGGGYTF. Here the CDR3 DNA reads TGTGCCAGCAGCTTTGTACAGGGGGGTGGCTACACCTTC. J is TRBJ1-2 and V is TRBV11-2, with TRBD1 identical over 8 bases. This CDR3 has 13 residues. J lost 7 bases, V lost 3 bases, and 4 bases had no gene match. Germline loops: CDR1 SGHAT, CDR2 FQNNGV.

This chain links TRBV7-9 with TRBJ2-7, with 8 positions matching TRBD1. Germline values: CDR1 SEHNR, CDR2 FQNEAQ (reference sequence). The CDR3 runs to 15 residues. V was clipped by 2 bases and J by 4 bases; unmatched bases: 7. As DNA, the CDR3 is TGTGCCAGCAGCTTACTCCGGGACAGGAATTACGAGCAGTACTTC. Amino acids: CASSLLRDRNYEQYF. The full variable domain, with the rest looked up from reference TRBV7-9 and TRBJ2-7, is DTGVSQNPRHKITKRGQNVTFRCDPISEHNRLYWYRQTLGQGPEFLTYFQNEAQLEKSRLLSDRFSAERPKGSFSTLEIQRTEQGDSAMYLCASSLLRDRNYEQYFGPGTRLTVT.

In DNA, the CDR3 is TGTGCCAGCAGCCTCCGGGGTGACTACGAGCAGTACTTC. It specifies CASSLRGDYEQYF. The chain is built from TRBV5-6 and TRBJ2-7, with D possibly being TRBD2 (5 bases). The CDR3 length is 13 residues. Germline V gene lookup returns CDR1 SGHDT and CDR2 YYEEEE. Trimming left V 4 bases short and J 3 bases short, with 11 bases between.

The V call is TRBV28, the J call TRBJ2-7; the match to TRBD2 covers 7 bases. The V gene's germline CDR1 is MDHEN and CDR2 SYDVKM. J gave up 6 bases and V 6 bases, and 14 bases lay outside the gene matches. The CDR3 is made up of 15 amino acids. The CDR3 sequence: CASRQSGTKGFEQYF. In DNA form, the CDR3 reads TGTGCCAGCAGACAATCCGGGACTAAAGGCTTCGAGCAGTACTTC. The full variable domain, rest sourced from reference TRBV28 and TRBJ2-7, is DVKVTQSSRYLVKRTGEKVFLECVQDMDHENMFWYRQDPGLGLRLIYFSYDVKMKEKGDIPEGYSVSREKKERFSLILESASTNQTSMYLCASRQSGTKGFEQYFGPGTRLTVT.

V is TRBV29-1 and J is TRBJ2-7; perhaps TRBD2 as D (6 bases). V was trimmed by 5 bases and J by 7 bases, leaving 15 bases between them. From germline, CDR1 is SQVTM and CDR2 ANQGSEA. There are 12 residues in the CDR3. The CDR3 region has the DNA TGCAGCGTTCTGGCGGCAGGGAGGGAGCAGTACTTC. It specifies CSVLAAGREQYF.